These 28 T cell receptor beta chains came from one sample sequenced in a study of human T cells and chemical hapten exposure. Indicated time point: patch test 2, 6 weeks after DPC sensitization. Sample treatment: therapeutic diphenylcyclopropenone sensitization with weekly scalp DPC. MiXCR, run by TCRdb on the RACE reads, gives a single entry per CDR3 protein. The sample holds approximately 40,000 distinct CDR3 sequences; roughly 3.3% are singletons and the top ten take approximately 7.1%. The starting material was whole blood, obtained in connection with sensitization to the hapten diphenylcyclopropenone (DPC). The source is a man in his forties with alopecia areata. Some clones in this sample may be carry-over from other donors' samples.

The V gene is TRBV2, the J gene TRBJ2-3, with D maybe TRBD2 (6 bases). Trimming pared 6 bases from V and 8 bases from J, leaving 12 bases between. CDR3 length equals 12 residues. Per germline, CDR1 SNHLY and CDR2 FYNNEI. CDR3 sequence: CASRRGVGTQYF. CDR3 nucleotides: TGTGCCAGCAGGCGGGGTGTGGGTACGCAGTATTTT.

There are many counts of this clonotype. The rearrangement links TRBV20-1 to TRBJ1-5; weak D call: TRBD1 (5 bases). CDR1 is DFQATT, CDR2 SNEGSKA, per germline (reference sequence). The CDR3 runs to 16 residues. Trimming stripped 6 bases from V and 0 bases from J, with 18 bases between. The CDR3 DNA reads as TGCAGTGCACGCCCCAGGGCGGGGAGTAGCAATCAGCCCCAGCATTTT. Encoded protein: CSARPRAGSSNQPQHF.

This clonotype was counted many times. The gene calls are TRBV6-5 and TRBJ1-2, with a weak D call TRBD1 (6 bases). V lost 0 bases and J lost 6, with 17 bases in between. Germline-derived CDR1 and CDR2 are MNHEY and SVGAGI. CDR3 length: 16 amino acids. The CDR3 spells CASSYSMGGRAHGYTF. In nucleotides, the CDR3 is TGTGCCAGCAGTTACTCGATGGGGGGCAGGGCCCATGGCTACACCTTC.

The rearrangement links TRBV28 to TRBJ1-5; TRBD1 might be the D (5 bases). Trimming removed 6 bases at V and 6 bases at J, with 9 bases between. The CDR3 contains 12 residues. Looked up from germline, CDR1 is MDHEN and CDR2 is SYDVKM. The CDR3 protein is CASRSGGQPQHF. As DNA, the CDR3 is TGTGCCAGCAGGAGCGGGGGTCAGCCCCAGCATTTT. The full variable domain, in which reference TRBV28 and TRBJ1-5 provide the parts outside the CDR3, is DVKVTQSSRYLVKRTGEKVFLECVQDMDHENMFWYRQDPGLGLRLIYFSYDVKMKEKGDIPEGYSVSREKKERFSLILESASTNQTSMYLCASRSGGQPQHFGDGTRLSIL.

This clonotype was counted ten times or more. The V call is TRBV29-1, the J call TRBJ2-1; 8 nucleotides line up with TRBD2. Germline CDR1 and CDR2: SQVTM and ANQGSEA. J was trimmed by 6 bases and V by 8 bases; bases with no gene match: 9. The CDR3 contains 13 residues. Here the CDR3 reads CSSGLGGFNEQFF. The CDR3 bases are TGCAGCTCGGGACTAGGGGGTTTCAATGAGCAGTTCTTC.

This clonotype was counted many times. The chain couples TRBV7-6 to TRBJ2-5; tentative D call: TRBD2 (6 bases). CDR3 length equals 12 residues. Germline CDR1 reads SGHVS; CDR2 reads FNYEAQ. V was pared by 6 bases and J by 5 bases, with 10 bases between. The CDR3 loop is CASRVAGETQYF. DNA of the CDR3: TGTGCCAGCAGGGTTGCGGGGGAGACCCAGTACTTC.

The gene calls are TRBV20-1 and TRBJ2-7; TRBD2 matches 7 bases. This CDR3 region has 15 residues. CDR1 is DFQATT and CDR2 is SNEGSKA in the germline V gene (reference sequence). J lost 0 bases, V lost 2 bases, and 7 bases had no gene match. DNA for the CDR3: TGCAGTGCTAGAAGGGGACTAACCGGCTCCTACGAGCAGTACTTC. It encodes CSARRGLTGSYEQYF.

This clonotype was found many times. The chain combines TRBV11-2 with TRBJ2-5; TRBD1 matches at 8 bases. Per germline, CDR1 SGHAT and CDR2 FQNNGV. J lost 9 bases, V lost 5 bases, and 2 bases had no gene match. CDR3 length: 11 residues. CDR3 sequence reads: CASSPGQAQYF. CDR3 DNA: TGTGCCAGCAGCCCGGGACAGGCCCAGTACTTC.

This clonotype was seen repeatedly, ten times or more. V is TRBV18 and J is TRBJ2-2; a possible D gene is TRBD1 (6 bases). Trimming stripped 4 bases from V and 1 base from J, with 13 bases between. The V gene's germline CDR1 is KGHSH and CDR2 LQKENI. The CDR3 is 16 amino acids. The CDR3: CASSLTMGQNTGELFF. The CDR3 DNA follows: TGTGCCAGCTCACTAACTATGGGACAGAACACCGGGGAGCTGTTTTTT. The full variable domain, its missing parts supplied by reference TRBV18 and TRBJ2-2, is NAGVMQNPRHLVRRRGQEARLRCSPMKGHSHVYWYRQLPEEGLKFMVYLQKENIIDESGMPKERFSAEFPKEGPSILRIQQVVRGDSAAYFCASSLTMGQNTGELFFGEGSRLTVL.

This clonotype was recorded at least ten times. V usage is TRBV10-3 and J usage is TRBJ1-2, with a weak D call TRBD1 (6 bases). CDR1 and CDR2 from the germline V gene are ENHRY and SYGVKD. The length of the CDR3 is 13 residues. The ends were cut back, 10 bases at V and 0 bases at J, with 12 bases in the middle. CDR3 DNA: TGTGCCACCCAGGGGTTCTCTAACTATGGCTACACCTTC. Translating it yields CATQGFSNYGYTF.

This clonotype was detected a few times. The chain employs TRBV15 and TRBJ2-2; D remains unclear. The CDR3 extends over 13 amino acids. Germline V gene sequence: CDR1 LNHNV, CDR2 YYDKDF (reference sequence). With 3 bases removed from V and 5 bases from J, the gap between germline ends came to 7 bases. The CDR3 spells CATSRQSTGELFF. In nucleotides, the CDR3 is TGTGCCACCAGCAGGCAGTCTACCGGGGAGCTGTTTTTT.

This clonotype was counted many times. The V gene is TRBV4-1, the J gene TRBJ2-7, with 11 bases lining up with TRBD2. V lost 0 bases and J lost 3; bases outside the gene matches: 4. CDR1 and CDR2 (germline): MGHRA, YSYEKL. The CDR3 is 16 amino acids. The CDR3 reads CASSQEIAGGFYEQYF. The CDR3 coding sequence is TGCGCCAGCAGCCAAGAAATAGCGGGAGGGTTCTACGAGCAGTACTTC.

This clonotype was observed many times. This chain links TRBV6-6 with TRBJ2-7; D is uncertain. This CDR3 contains 11 residues. CDR1 and CDR2 from the germline V gene are MNHNY and SVGAGI (reference sequence). Trimming pared 5 bases from V and 2 bases from J, leaving 4 bases between. The CDR3 region is CASSDPYEQYF. DNA for the CDR3: TGTGCCAGCAGTGACCCCTACGAGCAGTACTTC.

This clonotype was recorded at least ten times. The chain joins TRBV6-5 to TRBJ2-7, with TRBD1 identical over 7 bases. CDR1 and CDR2 from the germline V gene are MNHEY and SVGAGI. The J segment lost 9 bases and the V segment lost 0 bases, leaving 5 bases of the junction unmatched. The CDR3 is made up of 13 amino acids. The CDR3 DNA sequence: TGTGCCAGCAGTTACTCAGGGGACAGCGGGCAGTACTTC. It is translated as CASSYSGDSGQYF.

This clonotype was seen repeatedly, ten times or more. The V gene is TRBV4-2, the J gene TRBJ1-4; D might be TRBD1 (6 bases). The CDR3 has 14 residues. V lost 1 base, J lost 6 bases, and 9 bases lay in between. Germline lookup yields CDR1 LGHNA and CDR2 YNFKEQ. CDR3 loop: CASSQGRQDEKLFF. In nucleotides, the CDR3 is TGTGCCAGCAGCCAAGGGCGACAGGATGAAAAACTGTTTTTT.

In this sample, this clonotype turned up many times. The V gene is TRBV5-1, the J gene TRBJ1-1; D uncertain. The V end lost 4 bases, the J end lost 1 base, and 17 bases lay between the germline ends. The CDR3 length is 16 residues. Germline V gene sequence: CDR1 SGHRS, CDR2 YFSETQ. The CDR3 DNA follows: TGCGCCAGCAGCCTGGGCTCGAGTATAAGGAACACTGAAGCTTTCTTT. Its translation is CASSLGSSIRNTEAFF.

This clonotype was picked up many times. The chain is built from TRBV9 and TRBJ2-1; possible D gene TRBD2, 5 bases. V was shortened by 1 base and J by 9 bases, with 8 bases between the two germline ends. The CDR3 covers 12 residues. Germline CDR1 reads SGDLS; CDR2 reads YYNGEE. The CDR3: CASSVLASEQFF. The CDR3 DNA sequence: TGTGCCAGCAGCGTACTAGCCTCTGAGCAGTTCTTC.

The table lists this clonotype with many counts. The CDR3 region is CATSDRGAGDTQYF. DNA of the CDR3: TGTGCCACCAGTGACAGGGGGGCCGGAGATACGCAGTATTTT. J is TRBJ2-3 and V is TRBV24-1, with D perhaps matching TRBD1 (7 bases). CDR3 length: 14 residues. Germline V gives CDR1 KGHDR, CDR2 SFDVKD. V was trimmed by 4 bases and J by 5 bases, leaving 12 bases between them.

This clonotype appeared many times. The chain combines TRBV18 with TRBJ2-7; 9 bases align to TRBD1. The CDR3 sequence is 13 residues long. After removal of 8 bases from V and 5 bases from J, the junction contained 7 bases not matched to a gene. Germline CDR1 KGHSH, CDR2 LQKENI. This chain's CDR3 is CASTRQGVDEQYF. The CDR3 DNA sequence: TGTGCCAGCACCCGACAGGGGGTCGACGAGCAGTACTTC. The whole variable domain, filled in from reference TRBV18 and TRBJ2-7, reads NAGVMQNPRHLVRRRGQEARLRCSPMKGHSHVYWYRQLPEEGLKFMVYLQKENIIDESGMPKERFSAEFPKEGPSILRIQQVVRGDSAAYFCASTRQGVDEQYFGPGTRLTVT.

This clonotype was picked up many times. This chain uses TRBV5-1 with TRBJ2-1, with 8 nucleotides matching TRBD2. The V and J ends lost 1 base and 4 bases, in that order; junction bases with no gene match: 4. Germline V gene lookup returns CDR1 SGHRS and CDR2 YFSETQ. The CDR3 contains 15 residues. In DNA form, the CDR3 reads TGCGCCAGCAGCTTGAGTACTAGCGGTTACAATGAGCAGTTCTTC. Translation gives CASSLSTSGYNEQFF.

This clonotype was recorded many times. The rearrangement links TRBV7-2 to TRBJ1-5, with a weak D call TRBD1 (5 bases). From germline, CDR1 is SGHTA and CDR2 FQGNSA. This CDR3 is built from 13 residues. Trimming took 4 bases from V and 4 from J, leaving 8 bases between them. The CDR3 DNA reads as TGTGCCAGCAGCTGGGACGGTAATCAGCCCCAGCATTTT. It codes for CASSWDGNQPQHF.

This clonotype was observed many times. This rearrangement joins TRBV20-1 to TRBJ2-2, with D possibly TRBD2 on 6 matching bases. Germline V gene data show CDR1 as DFQATT and CDR2 as SNEGSKA (reference sequence). There are 14 residues in the CDR3. V was clipped by 3 bases and J by 6 bases, with 14 bases between them. The CDR3 region has the DNA TGCAGTGCTAGTCTGGTTTGGGGGGCCGGGGAGCTGTTTTTT. Translation gives CSASLVWGAGELFF.

In this sample, this clonotype turned up many times. The rearrangement joins TRBV19 to TRBJ2-7; 7 bases match TRBD2. The CDR3 sequence is 14 residues long. CDR1 and CDR2 from the germline V gene are LNHDA and SQIVND (reference sequence). V lost 9 bases to trimming and J lost 3 bases; unmatched junction nucleotides: 11. The CDR3 loop is CASARERDHYEQYF. DNA for the CDR3: TGTGCCAGCGCCCGGGAGCGGGACCACTACGAGCAGTACTTC.

This clonotype was recorded only once. A much bigger clone sits one base away, suggesting this may be a read error. V and J are TRBV4-2 and TRBJ2-1; D possibly corresponds to TRBD1 (6 bases). This CDR3 is built from 17 residues. CDR1 and CDR2 (germline): LGHNA, YNFKEQ. The CDR3 region is CANSQDHKDFSGDEQFF. In DNA, the CDR3 is TGTGCCAACAGCCAAGATCATAAGGACTTTTCAGGGGATGAGCAGTTCTTC.

This clonotype was found many times. The gene calls are TRBV6-6 and TRBJ2-3; 13 bases line up with TRBD2. Germline loops: CDR1 MNHNY, CDR2 SVGAGI (reference sequence). The CDR3 is 15 amino acids. Unmatched junction bases numbered 2, after V lost 6 bases and J lost 2 bases. This chain's CDR3 is CASRGLAGATDTQYF. CDR3 nucleotides: TGTGCCAGCAGAGGACTAGCGGGAGCCACAGATACGCAGTATTTT.

This clonotype was found a few times. This rearrangement joins TRBV7-8 to TRBJ2-3; 11 bases are a match to TRBD1. V shed 3 bases and J 2 bases; nucleotides not matched to a gene: 13. The CDR3 loop spans 19 amino acids. Germline loops: CDR1 SGHVS, CDR2 FQNEAQ. The chain's CDR3 is CASSFVPIGTGGITDTQYF. The CDR3 DNA is TGTGCCAGCAGCTTCGTTCCCATCGGGACAGGGGGAATCACAGATACGCAGTATTTT.

There are many counts of this clonotype. This chain joins TRBV5-1 and TRBJ2-7, with 7 bases fitting TRBD2. Germline trimming cut 5 bases from V and 2 bases from J; bases unmatched to any gene: 10. The CDR3 is 15 residues long. Germline V gives CDR1 SGHRS, CDR2 YFSETQ. The CDR3 loop is CASSRAGRETYEQYF. DNA for the CDR3: TGCGCCAGCAGTCGGGCAGGGAGGGAAACCTACGAGCAGTACTTC.

This clonotype was picked up many times. J is TRBJ2-2 and V is TRBV27; 10 bases agree with TRBD2. With V trimmed by 4 bases and J by 5 bases, 7 bases remained unmatched. Germline CDR1 is MNHEY and CDR2 is SMNVEV (reference sequence). This CDR3 has 16 residues. The CDR3 sequence: CASSSGAGGRTGELFF. The CDR3 DNA is TGTGCCAGCAGTTCCGGAGCGGGAGGGCGGACCGGGGAGCTGTTTTTT.